Given below is one T cell receptor (beta chain) in context. The table came from immunoSEQ multiplex PCR; TCRdb's copy has only in-frame clones and leaves some out. This sample has some 50,000 clones; 95% occur once, and the top ten carry around 6.4%. The record originates from a study of T cell changes during pregnancy in multiple sclerosis. V trimming: 8 bases; J trimming: 5 bases; junction bases outside the gene matches: 5. CDR1 and CDR2 (germline): MNHEY, SMNVEV (reference sequence). The CDR3 is 13 amino acids. The V gene is TRBV27, the J gene TRBJ1-4, with 7 nucleotides matching TRBD1. The sequence derives from a female donor with multiple sclerosis, enrolled in a pregnancy study. The input for sequencing was CD8+ T cells from peripheral blood mononuclear cells, taken in the first trimester of pregnancy. The CDR3 sequence: CASRDRANEKLFF. DNA of the CDR3: TGTGCCAGCCGCGACAGGGCCAATGAAAAACTGTTTTTT. Supplemented by reference TRBV27 and TRBJ1-4, the full variable domain reads EAQVTQNPRYLITVTGKKLTVTCSQNMNHEYMSWYRQDPGLGLRQIYYSMNVEVTDKGDVPEGYKVSRKEKRNFPLILESPSPNQTSLYFCASRDRANEKLFFGSGTQLSVL.